This TCR beta chain was documented in a study of identifying expanded T cells in peripheral blood. General study points: Variance in clone template counts between approximately 2-week samples significantly increased with total template count across all healthy donors.

Concerning this clone: Its antigen remains unknown.

Measured with immunoSEQ multiplex PCR; TCRdb has only the in-frame clones, and not every one. The sample consists of about 80,000 clones, over 85% of them appearing once. Trimming took off 8 bases at V and 2 bases at J, with 10 bases between the two ends. Per the germline V gene, CDR1 is WNHNN and CDR2 is SYGVQD (reference sequence). This CDR3 has 12 amino acids. Sequences were obtained from blood. The chain links TRBV10-1 to TRBJ2-7; D possibly corresponds to TRBD1 (6 bases). The clonotype comes from a person between 18 and 70 years old in good health. In nucleotides, the CDR3 is TGCGCCAGCCCACAGGGAACCTACGAGCAGTACTTC. It yields the protein CASPQGTYEQYF.